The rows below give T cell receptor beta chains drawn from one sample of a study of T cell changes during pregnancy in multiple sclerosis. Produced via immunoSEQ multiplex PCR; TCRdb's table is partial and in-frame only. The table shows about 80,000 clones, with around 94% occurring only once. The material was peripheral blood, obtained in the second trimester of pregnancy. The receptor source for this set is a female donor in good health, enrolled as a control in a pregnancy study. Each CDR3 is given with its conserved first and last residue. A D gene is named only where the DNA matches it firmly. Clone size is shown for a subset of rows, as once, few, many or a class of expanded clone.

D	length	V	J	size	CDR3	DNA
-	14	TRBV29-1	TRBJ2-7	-	CSVPGTRGPYEQYF	TGCAGCGTTCCGGGGACTAGGGGGCCCTACGAGCAGTACTTC
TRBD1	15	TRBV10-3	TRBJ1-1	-	CAISERGQGNTEAFF	TGTGCCATCAGTGAGCGCGGACAGGGGAACACTGAAGCTTTCTTT
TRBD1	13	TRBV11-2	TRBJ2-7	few	CASSQGTGYEQYF	TGTGCCAGCAGCCAGGGGACAGGGTACGAGCAGTACTTC
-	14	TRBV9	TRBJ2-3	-	CASSGGGEVDTQYF	TGTGCCAGCAGCGGTGGCGGGGAGGTAGATACGCAGTATTTT
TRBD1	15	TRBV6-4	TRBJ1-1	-	CASSDSRQGNTEAFF	TGTGCCAGCAGTGACTCGCGACAGGGTAACACTGAAGCTTTCTTT
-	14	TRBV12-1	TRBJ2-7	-	CASSPLGGVNEQYF	TGTGCCAGCAGCCCCCTGGGAGGCGTCAACGAGCAGTACTTC
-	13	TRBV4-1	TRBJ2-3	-	CASSLSYRDTQYF	TGCGCCAGCAGCCTCTCCTATCGGGATACGCAGTATTTT
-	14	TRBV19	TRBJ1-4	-	CASSERTTNEKLFF	TGTGCCAGTAGTGAGAGGACAACTAATGAAAAACTGTTTTTT
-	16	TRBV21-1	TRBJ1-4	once	CASSSMPQGAREKLFF	TGTGCCAGCAGCTCCATGCCACAGGGGGCACGAGAAAAACTGTTTTTT
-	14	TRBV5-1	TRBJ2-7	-	CASSPRDSVWEQYF	TGCGCCAGCAGCCCCCGGGACTCCGTTTGGGAGCAGTACTTC
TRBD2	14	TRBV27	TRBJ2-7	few	CASSRTSGRVEQYF	TGTGCCAGCAGCCGGACTAGCGGGAGGGTCGAGCAGTACTTC
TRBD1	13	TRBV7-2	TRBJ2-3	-	CASSAQGADTQYF	TGTGCCAGCAGCGCTCAGGGGGCAGATACGCAGTATTTT
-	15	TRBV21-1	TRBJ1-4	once	CASSTWDRSHEKLFF	TGTGCCAGCAGCACCTGGGACAGATCCCATGAAAAACTGTTTTTT
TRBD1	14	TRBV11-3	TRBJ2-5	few	CASSDDRGQETQYF	TGTGCCAGCAGTGACGACAGGGGGCAAGAGACCCAGTACTTC
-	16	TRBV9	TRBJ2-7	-	CASSPGAGGGPYEQYF	TGTGCCAGCAGCCCAGGGGCAGGAGGCGGACCCTACGAGCAGTACTTC
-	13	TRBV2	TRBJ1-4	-	CAGGSRVGEKLFF	TGTGCTGGAGGGAGCAGGGTGGGTGAAAAACTGTTTTTT
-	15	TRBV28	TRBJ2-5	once	CASSLGAGPGETQYF	TGTGCCAGCAGTTTAGGGGCGGGGCCAGGAGAGACCCAGTACTTC
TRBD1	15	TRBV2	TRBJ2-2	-	CASSGGQRNTGELFF	TGTGCCAGCAGTGGGGGACAGAGGAACACCGGGGAGCTGTTTTTT
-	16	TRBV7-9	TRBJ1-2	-	CASSVTWSGDFYGYTF	TGTGCCAGCAGCGTTACCTGGTCGGGAGACTTCTATGGCTACACCTTC
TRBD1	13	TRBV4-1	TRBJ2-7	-	CASSLDRGYEQYF	TGCGCCAGCAGCTTGGACAGGGGTTACGAGCAGTACTTC
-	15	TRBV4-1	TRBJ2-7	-	CASSQVGGRSYEQYF	TGCGCCAGCAGCCAAGTTGGTGGGAGATCCTACGAGCAGTACTTC
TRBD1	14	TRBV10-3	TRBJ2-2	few	CAISGTANTGELFF	TGTGCCATCAGCGGGACAGCGAACACCGGGGAGCTGTTTTTT
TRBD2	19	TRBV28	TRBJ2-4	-	CASSLFLLAGGPAKNIQYF	TGTGCCAGCAGTTTATTCCTCCTAGCGGGAGGGCCCGCCAAAAACATTCAGTACTTC
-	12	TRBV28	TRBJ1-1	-	CASSPRNTEAFF	TGTGCCAGCAGTCCCAGAAACACTGAAGCTTTCTTT
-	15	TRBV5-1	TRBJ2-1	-	CASSNSRVEYNEQFF	TGCGCCAGCAGCAACAGCCGAGTGGAATACAATGAGCAGTTCTTC
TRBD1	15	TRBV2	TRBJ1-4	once	CASIGQGPSGEKLFF	TGTGCCAGCATAGGACAGGGCCCCTCGGGGGAAAAACTGTTTTTT
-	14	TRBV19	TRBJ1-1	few	CASRQTGIKTEAFF	TGTGCCAGTAGGCAGACGGGTATTAAGACTGAAGCTTTCTTT
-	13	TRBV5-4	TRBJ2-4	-	CASSLRGGDIQYF	TGTGCCAGCAGCTTGCGAGGGGGGGACATTCAGTACTTC
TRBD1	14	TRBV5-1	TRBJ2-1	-	CASSRDSPYNEQFF	TGCGCCAGCTCCCGGGACAGCCCCTACAATGAGCAGTTCTTC
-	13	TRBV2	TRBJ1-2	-	CASSELGPGGYTF	TGTGCCAGCAGTGAATTGGGTCCGGGTGGCTACACCTTC
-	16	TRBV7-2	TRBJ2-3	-	CASSFRGTLGADTQYF	TGTGCCAGCAGCTTTAGGGGGACCCTTGGGGCAGATACGCAGTATTTT
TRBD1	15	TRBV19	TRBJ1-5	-	CASSIQGARNQPQHF	TGTGCCAGTAGTATACAGGGGGCACGCAATCAGCCCCAGCATTTT
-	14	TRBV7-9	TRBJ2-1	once	CASSSGMGYNEQFF	TGTGCCAGCAGCTCCGGGATGGGATACAATGAGCAGTTCTTC
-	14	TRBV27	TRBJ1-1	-	CASSPLRRVTEAFF	TGTGCCAGCAGTCCCCTCCGGAGGGTCACTGAAGCTTTCTTT
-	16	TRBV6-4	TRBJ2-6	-	CASSAQGVTGANVLTF	TGTGCCAGCAGCGCCCAAGGGGTGACTGGGGCCAACGTCCTGACTTTC
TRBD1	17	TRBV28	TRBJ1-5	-	CASSPTGFASSNQPQHF	TGTGCCAGCAGTCCGACAGGGTTCGCTTCAAGCAATCAGCCCCAGCATTTT
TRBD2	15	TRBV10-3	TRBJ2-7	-	CAISESASGSYEQYF	TGTGCCATCAGTGAGTCGGCTAGCGGCTCCTACGAGCAGTACTTC
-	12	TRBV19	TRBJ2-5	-	CATRGFQETQYF	TGTGCCACAAGGGGCTTCCAAGAGACCCAGTACTTC
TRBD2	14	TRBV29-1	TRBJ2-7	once	CSVAASGNSYEQYF	TGCAGCGTTGCCGCTAGCGGGAACTCCTACGAGCAGTACTTC
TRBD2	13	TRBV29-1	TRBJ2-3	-	CSVVTSGADTQYF	TGCAGCGTTGTGACTAGCGGGGCAGATACGCAGTATTTT
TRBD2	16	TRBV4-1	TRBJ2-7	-	CASSQNPTSGSYEQYF	TGCGCCAGCAGCCAAAACCCTACTAGCGGGAGCTACGAGCAGTACTTC
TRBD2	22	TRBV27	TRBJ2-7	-	CASSFLQASGRLPIRSSYEQYF	TGTGCCAGCAGTTTTCTACAGGCTAGCGGGCGTTTACCAATAAGAAGCTCCTACGAGCAGTACTTC
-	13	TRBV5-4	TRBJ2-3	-	CAGSPPPRDTQYF	TGTGCCGGCAGCCCTCCCCCGAGGGATACGCAGTATTTT
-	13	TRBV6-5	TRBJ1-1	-	CASGPEQGTEAFF	TGTGCCAGCGGCCCCGAACAGGGCACTGAAGCTTTCTTT
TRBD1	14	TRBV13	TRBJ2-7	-	CASSPGTGSYEQYF	TGTGCCAGCAGCCCAGGGACAGGGTCTTACGAGCAGTACTTC
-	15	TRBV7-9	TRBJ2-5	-	CASSSPAGTQETQYF	TGTGCCAGCAGCTCACCAGCCGGGACACAAGAGACCCAGTACTTC
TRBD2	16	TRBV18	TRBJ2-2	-	CASKSTRLAGAGELFF	TGTGCCAGCAAATCAACGAGGCTAGCGGGAGCCGGGGAGCTGTTTTTT
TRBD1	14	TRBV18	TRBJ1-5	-	CASSQNQGTDLQHF	TGTGCCAGCTCACAAAACCAGGGGACAGACCTACAGCATTTT
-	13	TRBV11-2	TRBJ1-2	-	CASSSRGGDGYTF	TGTGCCAGCAGCTCCCGTGGCGGGGATGGCTACACCTTC
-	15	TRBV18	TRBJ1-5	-	CASSPRSNSNQPQHF	TGTGCCAGCTCACCGAGGAGCAATAGCAATCAGCCCCAGCATTTT
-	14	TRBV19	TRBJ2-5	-	CASRTRGTGETQYF	TGTGCCAGTAGGACCAGGGGAACCGGAGAGACCCAGTACTTC